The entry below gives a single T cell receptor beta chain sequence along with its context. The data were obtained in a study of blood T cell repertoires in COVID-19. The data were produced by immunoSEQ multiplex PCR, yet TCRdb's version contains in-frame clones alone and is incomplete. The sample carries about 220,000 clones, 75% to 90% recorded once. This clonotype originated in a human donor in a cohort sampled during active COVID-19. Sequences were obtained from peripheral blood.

The CDR3 region is CRLGDYGYTF. In DNA, the CDR3 is TGCAGGTTAGGGGACTATGGCTACACCTTC. This chain uses TRBV20-1 with TRBJ1-2, with D perhaps matching TRBD1 (5 bases). The germline CDR1 and CDR2 sequences are DFQATT and SNEGSKA (reference sequence). This CDR3 is 10 amino acids long.